The source of this T cell receptor (beta chain) is a study of vaccination effects on CD4 cells after COVID-19. The culture ran for 10 days, and then CD4+ T cells were isolated. As their vaccination, participants received two doses of either BNT162b2 or mRNA-1273. Nucleocapsid antibodies were negative in the vaccine recipients, who had never had SARS-CoV-2 infection. From germline, CDR1 is MNHNY and CDR2 SVGAGI (reference sequence). CDR3 length: 16 amino acids. The V and J ends lost 5 bases and 5 bases respectively, with 16 bases between them. Generated by immunoSEQ multiplex PCR, the TCRdb table keeps only in-frame clones and is missing some. This table holds 50,000 to 80,000 clones, approximately 79% found once. In regard to this clone: What it binds is not known.

V is TRBV6-6 and J is TRBJ1-6; D may be TRBD1 (6 bases). The sample in question was CD4+ T cells from PBMCs cultured without peptide, obtained after COVID-19 vaccination. The clonotype was recovered from a human donor who received a COVID-19 vaccine. The CDR3, as DNA: TGTGCCAGCAGTCTCCGGGGGCCTCGGGATAATTCACCCCTCCACTTT. This gives the protein CASSLRGPRDNSPLHF.